These 10 T cell receptor beta chains came from one sample sequenced in a study of spatial heterogeneity in lung cancer. General observations from the study: Counts of expanded intratumoral alpha and beta TCRs tracked tumor mutation counts.

MiXCR, applied by TCRdb to the 5' RACE reads, yields one record per CDR3 protein. The sample includes 100,000 or so distinct CDR3 sequences, 3.5% to 5% of them seen just once. The time point was: sample taken at primary tumor resection. No antigens are known for them. The specimen was lung tumor tissue, collected at surgery. Source of these receptors: a male donor with early-stage non-small cell lung cancer.

This clonotype has a handful of counts. The J gene is TRBJ2-7, the V gene TRBV29-1, with 7 nucleotides matching TRBD2. CDR1 is SQVTM and CDR2 is ANQGSEA in the germline V gene. The ends lost 4 bases at V and 2 bases at J; junction bases unmatched: 5. The CDR3 contains 13 residues. The CDR3 protein is CSVGLAATYEQYF. DNA of the CDR3: TGCAGCGTTGGTCTAGCGGCCACCTACGAGCAGTACTTC.

This clonotype was observed at least ten times. The chain combines TRBV15 with TRBJ1-2; TRBD1 agrees at 8 bases. The germline V gene encodes CDR1 LNHNV and CDR2 YYDKDF (reference sequence). The length of the CDR3 is 17 residues. V shed 0 bases, J shed 0 bases, and the junction held 6 bases outside the gene matches. The CDR3 spells CATSRDSGGETNYGYTF. Here the CDR3 DNA reads TGTGCCACCAGCAGAGATTCAGGGGGCGAGACTAACTATGGCTACACCTTC.

The chain recombines TRBV20-1 with TRBJ2-1; TRBD1 matches 9 bases. The CDR3 sequence is 15 residues long. The V gene end was trimmed by 1 base and the J gene end by 7 bases; junction bases not matched to a gene: 8. From germline, CDR1 is DFQATT and CDR2 SNEGSKA (reference sequence). Written as DNA, the CDR3 is TGCAGTGCTAGAGCCACGGGACAGGGTGAAAATGAGCAGTTCTTC. It codes for CSARATGQGENEQFF.

The table lists this clonotype with a few counts. The gene calls are TRBV18 and TRBJ2-7; 10 nucleotides line up with TRBD1. The J segment lost 4 bases and the V segment lost 2 bases, leaving 5 bases of the junction unmatched. The CDR3 is 15 residues long. Germline lookup yields CDR1 KGHSH and CDR2 LQKENI. The CDR3 here is CASSPSQDRGYEQYF. The CDR3 DNA reads TGTGCCAGCTCACCATCACAGGACAGGGGGTACGAGCAGTACTTC. Full variable domain (remainder filled in from reference TRBV18 and TRBJ2-7): NAGVMQNPRHLVRRRGQEARLRCSPMKGHSHVYWYRQLPEEGLKFMVYLQKENIIDESGMPKERFSAEFPKEGPSILRIQQVVRGDSAAYFCASSPSQDRGYEQYFGPGTRLTVT.

Many counts were recorded for this clonotype. CDR3 DNA: TGCGCCAGCAGCATCGGGACAGCGATTTACGAGCAGTACTTC. Amino acids: CASSIGTAIYEQYF. This chain connects TRBV5-1 to TRBJ2-7; 7 bases line up with TRBD1. Germline values: CDR1 SGHRS, CDR2 YFSETQ. This CDR3 comprises 14 residues. Losses at the gene ends were 4 bases for V and 4 bases for J; bases not matched to a gene: 8.

Ten or more counts support this clonotype. V usage is TRBV10-3 and J usage is TRBJ2-7; D tentatively fits TRBD1 or TRBD2 (5 bases each). The CDR3 has 15 amino acids. V was shortened by 6 bases and J by 5 bases, with 20 bases between the two germline ends. Germline CDR1 is ENHRY and CDR2 is SYGVKD. CDR3 loop: CAISPSYGGVNEQYF. DNA for the CDR3: TGTGCCATCAGCCCGTCCTATGGGGGAGTCAACGAGCAGTACTTC.

This clonotype was seen at least ten times. The V and J genes are TRBV6-1 and TRBJ1-1; D may be TRBD1 (5 bases). This CDR3 contains 11 residues. Trimming removed 6 bases at V and 12 bases at J, with 14 bases between. CDR1 and CDR2 (germline): MNHNS, SASEGT. The CDR3 reads CASSQQEEPFF. CDR3 DNA sequence: TGTGCCAGCAGCCAACAGGAAGAACCTTTCTTT.

There are many counts of this clonotype. This sequence joins TRBV9 and TRBJ1-1; D is perhaps TRBD1 (5 bases). V was cut by 6 bases and J by 4 bases, with 22 bases left in between. Germline lookup yields CDR1 SGDLS and CDR2 YYNGEE. This CDR3 is built from 16 residues. This CDR3 is CASTALGRAPGTEAFF. In nucleotides, the CDR3 is TGTGCCAGCACCGCTCTCGGCAGGGCGCCTGGCACTGAAGCTTTCTTT.

This clonotype was seen at least ten times. Here the CDR3 DNA reads TGTGCCAGCAGCCAAAATCCAGCCCGGATGGAGACCCAGTACTTC. The encoded protein is CASSQNPARMETQYF. V is TRBV3-1 and J is TRBJ2-5; D not resolved. The CDR3 contains 15 residues. The V end lost 2 bases, the J end lost 5 bases, and 15 bases lay between the germline ends. Germline V gene sequence: CDR1 LGHDT, CDR2 YNNKEL (reference sequence).

This clonotype was counted at least ten times. V is TRBV29-1 and J is TRBJ2-1, with 7 bases identical to TRBD2. V was clipped by 4 bases and J by 8 bases; unmatched bases: 8. Per germline, CDR1 SQVTM and CDR2 ANQGSEA. CDR3 length: 13 amino acids. The CDR3 region is CSVAGGIVYEQFF. CDR3 coding DNA: TGCAGCGTTGCGGGAGGCATTGTTTATGAGCAGTTCTTC.